This is a list of T cell receptor beta chains from one sample in a study of CD8+CD57+ T cells in acquired aplastic anemia. One entry per CDR3 protein results from TCRdb running MiXCR on the reads. This sample carries 40,000 to 50,000 distinct CDR3 sequences, around 72% of them seen once, and the ten largest clones take approximately 31%. Source material: sorted CD4+, CD8+, or CD8+CD57+ T cells (not recorded which) from PBMCs. These receptor sequences come from a human donor in good health, serving as a control. Each CDR3 is given with its conserved first and last residue. D genes are given only for firm matches. Rows may omit the clone size; those that give it use once, few, many or a size class.

- TRBJ2-7 TRBV7-2 - CASSSRAAVYERYF TGTGCCAGCAGCTCCCGGGCCGCCGTCTACGAGCGGTACTTC
- TRBJ2-5 TRBV7-2 - CASGLMVRETQYF TGTGCCAGCGGCTTGATGGTTCGGGAGACCCAGTACTTC
- TRBJ2-7 TRBV7-9 - CASSLYSSYEQYF TGTGCCAGCAGCTTATACAGCTCCTACGAGCAGTACTTC
- TRBJ2-1 TRBV7-6 - CASSSRTLDVQFF TGTGCCAGCAGCTCACGAACACTGGATGTCCAGTTCTTC
- TRBJ2-5 TRBV29-1 TRBD1 CSVGRTGEETQYF TGCAGCGTTGGCCGGACAGGGGAAGAGACCCAGTACTTC
- TRBJ2-1 TRBV29-1 - CSAPVRDFYNEQFF TGCAGCGCGCCCGTTAGGGACTTCTACAATGAGCAGTTCTTC
once TRBJ1-2 TRBV12-3/TRBV12-4 - CASSIARVSYGYTF TGTGCCAGCAGCATAGCCAGGGTGAGCTATGGCTACACCTTC
- TRBJ2-5 TRBV10-3 - CAISETGLKETQYF TGTGCCATCAGTGAGACGGGACTGAAAGAGACCCAGTACTTC
- TRBJ2-1 TRBV24-1 TRBD2 CATSDPTSGSSYNEQFF TGTGCCACCAGTGATCCTACTAGCGGGAGTTCCTACAATGAGCAGTTCTTC
- TRBJ1-1 TRBV25-1 TRBD1 CASKDRASTEAFF TGTGCCAGCAAAGACAGGGCGAGCACTGAAGCTTTCTTT
- TRBJ1-2 TRBV7-9 - CASRLDSYGYTF TGTGCCAGCAGACTCGACAGCTATGGCTACACCTTC
- TRBJ1-1 TRBV19 - CASSIYVDTEAFF TGTGCCAGTAGTATTTACGTCGACACTGAAGCTTTCTTT
- TRBJ2-7 TRBV27 - CASSEYEQYF TGTGCCAGCAGTGAATACGAGCAGTACTTC
- TRBJ2-7 TRBV25-1 - CASRPSGGQEQYF TGTGCCAGCAGGCCCTCCGGGGGTCAAGAGCAGTACTTC